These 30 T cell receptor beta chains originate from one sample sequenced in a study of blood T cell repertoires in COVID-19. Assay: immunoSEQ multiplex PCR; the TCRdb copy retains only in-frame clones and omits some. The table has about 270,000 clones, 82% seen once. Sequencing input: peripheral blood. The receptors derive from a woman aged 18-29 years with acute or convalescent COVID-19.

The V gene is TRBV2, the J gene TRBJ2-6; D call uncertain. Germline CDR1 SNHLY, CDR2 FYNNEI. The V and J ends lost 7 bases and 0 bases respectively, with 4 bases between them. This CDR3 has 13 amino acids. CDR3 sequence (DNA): TGTGCCAGCACGGGCTCTGGGGCCAACGTCCTGACTTTC. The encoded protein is CASTGSGANVLTF.

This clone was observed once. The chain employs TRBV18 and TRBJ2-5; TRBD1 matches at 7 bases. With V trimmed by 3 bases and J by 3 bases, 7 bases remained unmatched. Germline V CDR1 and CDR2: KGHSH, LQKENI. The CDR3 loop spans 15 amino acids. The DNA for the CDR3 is TGTGCCAGCTCACCCCTGACAGGGAACAAAGAGACCCAGTACTTC. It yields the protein CASSPLTGNKETQYF. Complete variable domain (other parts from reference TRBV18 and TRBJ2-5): NAGVMQNPRHLVRRRGQEARLRCSPMKGHSHVYWYRQLPEEGLKFMVYLQKENIIDESGMPKERFSAEFPKEGPSILRIQQVVRGDSAAYFCASSPLTGNKETQYFGPGTRLLVL.

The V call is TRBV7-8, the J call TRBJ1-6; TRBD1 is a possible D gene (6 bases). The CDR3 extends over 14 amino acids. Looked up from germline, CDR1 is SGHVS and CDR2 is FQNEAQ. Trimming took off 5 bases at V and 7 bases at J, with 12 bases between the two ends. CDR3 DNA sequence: TGTGCCAGCAGCGAACAGGGATCGAATTCACCCCTCCACTTT. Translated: CASSEQGSNSPLHF. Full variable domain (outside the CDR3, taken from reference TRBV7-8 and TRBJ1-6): GAGVSQSPRYKVAKRGQDVALRCDPISGHVSLFWYQQALGQGPEFLTYFQNEAQLDKSGLPSDRFFAERPEGSVSTLKIQRTQQEDSAVYLCASSEQGSNSPLHFGNGTRLTVT.

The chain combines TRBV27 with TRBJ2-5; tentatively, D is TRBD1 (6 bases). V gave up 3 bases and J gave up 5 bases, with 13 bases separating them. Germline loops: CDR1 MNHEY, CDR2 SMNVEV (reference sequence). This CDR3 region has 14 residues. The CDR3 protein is CASSLMGALETQYF. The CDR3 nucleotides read TGTGCCAGCAGTTTGATGGGGGCCTTGGAGACCCAGTACTTC.

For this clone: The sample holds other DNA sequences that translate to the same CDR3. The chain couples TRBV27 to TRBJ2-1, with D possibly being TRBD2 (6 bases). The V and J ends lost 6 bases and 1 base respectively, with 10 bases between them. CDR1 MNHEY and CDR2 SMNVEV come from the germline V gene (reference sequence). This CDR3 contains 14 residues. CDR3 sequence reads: CASRSGSSYNEQFF. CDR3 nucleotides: TGTGCCAGCAGAAGCGGGTCTTCCTACAATGAGCAGTTCTTC.

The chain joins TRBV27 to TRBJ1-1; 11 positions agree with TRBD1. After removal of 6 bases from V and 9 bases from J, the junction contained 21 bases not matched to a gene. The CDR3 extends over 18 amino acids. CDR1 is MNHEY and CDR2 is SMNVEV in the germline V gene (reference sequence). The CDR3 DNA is TGTGCCAGCAGCTCTTTGGGGGGAGGACAGGGGGCGAGATTGAAAGCTTTCTTT. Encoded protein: CASSSLGGGQGARLKAFF.

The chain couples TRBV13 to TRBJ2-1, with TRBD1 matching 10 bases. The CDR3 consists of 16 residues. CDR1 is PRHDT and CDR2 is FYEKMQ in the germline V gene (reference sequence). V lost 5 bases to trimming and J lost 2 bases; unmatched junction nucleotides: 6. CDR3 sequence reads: CASSDEGQGPYNEQFF. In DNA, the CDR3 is TGTGCCAGCAGCGATGAGGGACAGGGGCCCTACAATGAGCAGTTCTTC.

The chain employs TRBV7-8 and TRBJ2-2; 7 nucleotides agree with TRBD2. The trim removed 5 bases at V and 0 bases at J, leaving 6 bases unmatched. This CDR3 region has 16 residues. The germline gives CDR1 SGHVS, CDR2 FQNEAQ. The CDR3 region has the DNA TGTGCCAGCAGCCCGGCCAGCGGGACGAACACCGGGGAGCTGTTTTTT. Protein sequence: CASSPASGTNTGELFF.

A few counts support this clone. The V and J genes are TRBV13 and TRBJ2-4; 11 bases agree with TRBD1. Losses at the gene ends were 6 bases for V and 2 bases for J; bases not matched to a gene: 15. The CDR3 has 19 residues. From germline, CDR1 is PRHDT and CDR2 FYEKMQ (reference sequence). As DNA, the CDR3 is TGTGCCAGCAGTTGGTTGCCGGGACAGGGGGGAATGACCAAAAACATTCAGTACTTC. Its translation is CASSWLPGQGGMTKNIQYF. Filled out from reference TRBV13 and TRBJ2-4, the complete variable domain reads AAGVIQSPRHLIKEKRETATLKCYPIPRHDTVYWYQQGPGQDPQFLISFYEKMQSDKGSIPDRFSAQQFSDYHSELNMSSLELGDSALYFCASSWLPGQGGMTKNIQYFGAGTRLSVL.

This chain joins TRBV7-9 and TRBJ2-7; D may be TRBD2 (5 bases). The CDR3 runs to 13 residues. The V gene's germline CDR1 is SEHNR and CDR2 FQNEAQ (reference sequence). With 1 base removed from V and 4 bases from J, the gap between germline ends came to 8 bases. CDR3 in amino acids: CASSLGRTYEQYF. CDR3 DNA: TGTGCCAGCAGCTTAGGCAGGACTTACGAGCAGTACTTC.

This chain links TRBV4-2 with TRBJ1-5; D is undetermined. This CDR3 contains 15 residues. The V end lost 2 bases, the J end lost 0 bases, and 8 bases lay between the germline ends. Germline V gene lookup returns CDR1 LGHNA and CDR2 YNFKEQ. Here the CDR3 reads CASSQFYSSNQPQHF. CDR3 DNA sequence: TGTGCCAGCAGCCAATTTTACTCTAGCAATCAGCCCCAGCATTTT.

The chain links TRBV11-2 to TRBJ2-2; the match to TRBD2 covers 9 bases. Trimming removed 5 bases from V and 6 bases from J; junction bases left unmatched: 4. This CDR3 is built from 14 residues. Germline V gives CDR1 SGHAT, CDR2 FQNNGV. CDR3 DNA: TGTGCCAGCAGCCAGGGACTAGCACCCGGGGAGCTGTTTTTT. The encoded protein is CASSQGLAPGELFF.

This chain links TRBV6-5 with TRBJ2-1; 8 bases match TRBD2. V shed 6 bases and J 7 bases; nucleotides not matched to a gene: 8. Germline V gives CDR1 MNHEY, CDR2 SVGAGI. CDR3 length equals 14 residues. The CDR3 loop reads CASSQAGVGNEQFF. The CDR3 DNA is TGTGCCAGCAGCCAAGCGGGAGTGGGGAATGAGCAGTTCTTC.

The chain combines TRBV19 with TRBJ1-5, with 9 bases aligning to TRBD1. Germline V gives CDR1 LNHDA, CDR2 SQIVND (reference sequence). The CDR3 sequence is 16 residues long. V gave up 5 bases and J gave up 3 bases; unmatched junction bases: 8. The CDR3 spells CASSSLDRGDNQPQHF. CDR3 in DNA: TGTGCCAGTAGTTCATTAGACAGGGGGGACAATCAGCCCCAGCATTTT.

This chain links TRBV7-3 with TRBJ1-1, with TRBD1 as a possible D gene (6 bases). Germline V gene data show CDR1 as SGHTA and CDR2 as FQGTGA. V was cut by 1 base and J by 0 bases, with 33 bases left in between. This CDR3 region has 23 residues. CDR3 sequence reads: CASSLSPDGRGGGERLMNTEAFF. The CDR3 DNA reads TGTGCCAGCAGCTTAAGCCCTGATGGCAGGGGTGGCGGAGAGAGACTTATGAACACTGAAGCTTTCTTT.

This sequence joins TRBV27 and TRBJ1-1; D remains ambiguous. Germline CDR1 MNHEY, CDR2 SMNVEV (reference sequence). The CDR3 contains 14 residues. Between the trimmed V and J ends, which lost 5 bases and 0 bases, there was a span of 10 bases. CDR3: CASSPPSVNTEAFF. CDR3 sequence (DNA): TGTGCCAGCAGTCCACCCTCAGTGAACACTGAAGCTTTCTTT.

CDR3 nucleotides: TGTGCCAGCAGCTTGGAGTGGCGACCTCTGGGCGATGAGCAGTTCTTC. As protein: CASSLEWRPLGDEQFF. The V call is TRBV5-6, the J call TRBJ2-1; D is uncertain. CDR1 is SGHDT, CDR2 YYEEEE, per germline. The CDR3 is 16 amino acids. V was pared by 0 bases and J by 8 bases, with 18 bases between.

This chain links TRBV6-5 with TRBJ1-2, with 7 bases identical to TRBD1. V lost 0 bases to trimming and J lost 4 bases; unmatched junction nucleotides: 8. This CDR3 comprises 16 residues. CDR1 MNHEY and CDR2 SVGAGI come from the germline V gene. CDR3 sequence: CASSYSPTGLSYGYTF. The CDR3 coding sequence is TGTGCCAGCAGTTACTCCCCGACAGGGTTGAGCTATGGCTACACCTTC.

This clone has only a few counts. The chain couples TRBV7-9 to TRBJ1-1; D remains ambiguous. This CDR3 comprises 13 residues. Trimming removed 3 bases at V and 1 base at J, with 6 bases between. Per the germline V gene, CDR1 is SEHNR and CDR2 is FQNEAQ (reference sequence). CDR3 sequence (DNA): TGTGCCAGCAGCTTTGAGGGGAACACTGAAGCTTTCTTT. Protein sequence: CASSFEGNTEAFF.

The CDR3 DNA reads TGTGCTAGTGGAACGGGACTAGTGAGGGAAAATGAGCAGTTCTTC. It codes for CASGTGLVRENEQFF. The genes are TRBV12-5 and TRBJ2-1; TRBD2 matches 8 bases. This CDR3 has 15 amino acids. CDR1 and CDR2 (germline): LGHNT, FRNRAP. The trim removed 6 bases at V and 7 bases at J, leaving 11 bases unmatched.

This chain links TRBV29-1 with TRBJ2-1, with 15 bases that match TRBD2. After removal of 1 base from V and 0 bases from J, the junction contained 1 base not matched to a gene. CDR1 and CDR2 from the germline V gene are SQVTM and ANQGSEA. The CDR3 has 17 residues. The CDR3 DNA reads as TGCAGCGTTGAAGGGACTAGCGGGAGGGCCTCCTACAATGAGCAGTTCTTC. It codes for CSVEGTSGRASYNEQFF.

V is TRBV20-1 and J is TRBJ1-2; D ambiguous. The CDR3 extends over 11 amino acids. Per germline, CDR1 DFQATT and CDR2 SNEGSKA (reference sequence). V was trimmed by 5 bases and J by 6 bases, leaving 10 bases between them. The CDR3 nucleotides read TGCAGTGCTTCCTACAGAGATGGCTACACCTTC. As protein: CSASYRDGYTF.

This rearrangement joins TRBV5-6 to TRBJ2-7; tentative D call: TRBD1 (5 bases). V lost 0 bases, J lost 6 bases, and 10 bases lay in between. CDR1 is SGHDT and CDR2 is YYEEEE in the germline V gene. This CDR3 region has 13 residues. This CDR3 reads CASSLEGFGEQYF. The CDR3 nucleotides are TGTGCCAGCAGCTTGGAGGGGTTCGGCGAGCAGTACTTC.

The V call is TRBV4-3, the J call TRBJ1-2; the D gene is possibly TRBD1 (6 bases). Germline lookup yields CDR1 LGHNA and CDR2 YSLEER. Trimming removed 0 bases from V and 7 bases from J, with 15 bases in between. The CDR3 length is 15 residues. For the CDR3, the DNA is TGCGCCAGCAGCCAAGAAAGTCAGGGGAGTGGTGGCTACACCTTC. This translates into CASSQESQGSGGYTF.

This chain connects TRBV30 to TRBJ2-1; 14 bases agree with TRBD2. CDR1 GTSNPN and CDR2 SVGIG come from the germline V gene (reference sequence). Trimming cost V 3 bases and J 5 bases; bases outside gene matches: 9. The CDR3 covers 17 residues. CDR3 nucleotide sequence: TGTGCCTGGAGAGCCCAACTGGGACTAGCGGGAGACAATGAGCAGTTCTTC. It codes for CAWRAQLGLAGDNEQFF.

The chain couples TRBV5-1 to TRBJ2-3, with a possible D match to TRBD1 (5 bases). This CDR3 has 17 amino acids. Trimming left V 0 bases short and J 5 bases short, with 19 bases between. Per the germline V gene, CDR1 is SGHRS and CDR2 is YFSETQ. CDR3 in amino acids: CASSLALAGIFLDTQYF. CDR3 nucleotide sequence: TGCGCCAGCAGCTTGGCGCTGGCAGGGATTTTTCTAGATACGCAGTATTTT.

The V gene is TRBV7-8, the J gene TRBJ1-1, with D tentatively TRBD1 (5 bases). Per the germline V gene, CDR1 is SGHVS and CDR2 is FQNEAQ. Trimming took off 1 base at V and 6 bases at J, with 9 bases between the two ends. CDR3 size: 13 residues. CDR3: CASSLGLGPEAFF. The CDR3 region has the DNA TGTGCCAGCAGCTTAGGATTGGGGCCTGAAGCTTTCTTT.

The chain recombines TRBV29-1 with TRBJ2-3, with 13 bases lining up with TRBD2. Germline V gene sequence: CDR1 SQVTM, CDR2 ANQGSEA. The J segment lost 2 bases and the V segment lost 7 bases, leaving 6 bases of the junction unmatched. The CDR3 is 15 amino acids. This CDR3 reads CSGTSGSLYTDTQYF. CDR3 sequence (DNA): TGCAGCGGGACTAGCGGGAGCCTATACACAGATACGCAGTATTTT.

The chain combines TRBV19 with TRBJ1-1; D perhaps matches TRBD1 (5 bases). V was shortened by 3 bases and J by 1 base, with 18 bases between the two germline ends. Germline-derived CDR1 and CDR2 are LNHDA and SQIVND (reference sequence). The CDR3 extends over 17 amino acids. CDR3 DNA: TGTGCCAGTAGTATCGGGTCCATTCTCGGGGGGAACACTGAAGCTTTCTTT. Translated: CASSIGSILGGNTEAFF.

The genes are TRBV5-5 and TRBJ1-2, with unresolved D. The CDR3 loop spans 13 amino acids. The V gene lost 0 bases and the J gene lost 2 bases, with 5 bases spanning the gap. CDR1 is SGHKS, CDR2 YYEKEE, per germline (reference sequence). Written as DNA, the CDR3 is TGTGCCAGCAGCTTGGCTCGGAACTATGGCTACACCTTC. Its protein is CASSLARNYGYTF. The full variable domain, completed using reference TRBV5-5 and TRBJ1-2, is DAGVTQSPTHLIKTRGQQVTLRCSPISGHKSVSWYQQVLGQGPQFIFQYYEKEERGRGNFPDRFSARQFPNYSSELNVNALLLGDSALYLCASSLARNYGYTFGSGTRLTVV.